This T cell receptor (beta chain) is from a study of CD8 T cells in ankylosing spondylitis. Notes on the study in general: Characteristic, it appeared, of ankylosing spondylitis blood was a TCR beta motif of about eight highly homologous variants. Enrichment of disease-linked clones was reportedly significant in matched ankylosing spondylitis synovial fluid.

V shed 5 bases and J 5 bases; nucleotides not matched to a gene: 7. The CDR3 is 13 residues long. Per germline, CDR1 DFQATT and CDR2 SNEGSKA (reference sequence). Quantitative 5'-RACE with molecular barcodes produced the TCR beta libraries. One entry per CDR3 protein, called by TCRdb with MiXCR from the 5' RACE reads. The sample yields 750,000 to 850,000 distinct CDR3 sequences, about 11% seen once. In the case of this clonotype: Its matching antigen is unknown.

This TCR came from a male donor with ankylosing spondylitis. The sequenced sample consisted of blood, either unsorted or a sorted T cell fraction (not recorded which). The chain has TRBV20-1 and TRBJ1-2; TRBD1 matches at 8 bases. The chain's CDR3 is CSAYRQGIYGYTF. As DNA, the CDR3 is TGCAGTGCTTATAGACAGGGGATTTATGGCTACACCTTC.